The rows below give T cell receptor beta chains drawn from one sample of a study of T cell responses to AZD1222 COVID-19 vaccine. TCRdb's copy holds only in-frame clones and misses some; the assay was immunoSEQ multiplex PCR. The sample yields approximately 110,000 clones, around 87% seen once. The source material was peripheral blood, sampled 28 days after the second AZD1222 dose. Every receptor here comes from an adult who received the AZD1222 COVID-19 vaccine. The CDR3 runs from the conserved cysteine through the conserved F or W. The D gene is left open where the match is weak. Not all rows give a size; the values are once, few, many and, for expanded clones, a class.

TRBV7-2	TRBJ2-1	once	TRBD2	TGTGCCAGCTCCAACCCTTCCGGCGGGAGCTCCTACAATGAGCAGTTCTTC	CASSNPSGGSSYNEQFF
TRBV14	TRBJ2-1	.	TRBD2	TGTGCCAGCAGCCAATCCGGGACTAGCGGGAGAGTCTCCTACAATGAGCAGTTCTTC	CASSQSGTSGRVSYNEQFF
TRBV19	TRBJ1-5	few	.	TGTGCCAGTAGACTTAAAGCAAGGGATACTAGCAATCAGCCCCAGCATTTT	CASRLKARDTSNQPQHF
TRBV7-6	TRBJ2-1	.	.	TGTGCCAGCAGCTTAGACAGGGCTTACAATGAGCAGTTCTTC	CASSLDRAYNEQFF
TRBV27	TRBJ1-2	once	.	TGTGCCAGCAGCCGCTTGGCTGGAACTAACTATGGCTACACCTTC	CASSRLAGTNYGYTF
TRBV7-2	TRBJ2-1	.	.	TGTGCCAGCAGCTTAAAAGGAGCGAATGAGCAGTTCTTC	CASSLKGANEQFF
TRBV10-3	TRBJ2-7	.	.	TGTGCCATCAGTGACTCCTCTGGAATTTACGAGCAGTACTTC	CAISDSSGIYEQYF
TRBV18	TRBJ1-5	.	.	TGTGCCAGCTCACCACAGGGGAATAGCAATCAGCCCCAGCATTTT	CASSPQGNSNQPQHF
TRBV7-9	TRBJ1-6	.	.	TGTGCCAGCAGCTTTGCCGAGTCACCCCTCCACTTT	CASSFAESPLHF
TRBV7-2	TRBJ2-2	.	.	TGTGCCAGCAGCTGGGGCACGAACACCGGGGAGCTGTTTTTT	CASSWGTNTGELFF